This record covers a single T cell receptor (beta chain). This record comes from a study of lymphopenia after photon versus proton radiotherapy. The assay was immunoSEQ multiplex PCR, and TCRdb's table has in-frame clones only and misses some. The repertoire holds more than 70,000 clones, with about 83% as singletons. Germline V lookup: CDR1 SNHLY, CDR2 FYNNEI. The CDR3 is made up of 14 amino acids. Trimming pared 5 bases from V and 7 bases from J, leaving 18 bases between. The starting material was peripheral blood, obtained from a patient treated with proton-based radiotherapy. This TCR was recovered from a man aged 60 to 69 with pancreatic cancer. The chain employs TRBV2 and TRBJ2-7, with D possibly being TRBD1 (6 bases). CDR3 sequence: CASSPGLMGAEQYF. CDR3 coding DNA: TGTGCCAGCAGTCCAGGACTGATGGGGGCGGAGCAGTACTTC.